This TCR beta chain comes out of a study of PD-1 blockade in classical Hodgkin lymphoma. General study findings and limits: Patients who initiated nivolumab within 1 year of ASCT were excluded. Newly diagnosed patients were reported to exhibit reduced baseline TCR diversity relative to healthy donors.

Documented time point: cycle 4 day 1 (C4D1), after more than 5 weeks of nivolumab. Brentuximab vedotin exposure varied among the patients, all of whom had relapsed after autologous stem cell transplantation. Magnetic depletion of unwanted cells isolated CD4+ T cells from thawed PBMCs. In germline, CDR1 is SGHRS, CDR2 YFSETQ. Trimming took off 5 bases at V and 6 bases at J, with 15 bases between the two ends. This CDR3 is 13 amino acids long. This clone has a handful of counts. Its antigen is still unknown. Clones were read by immunoSEQ multiplex PCR, and TCRdb kept only the in-frame ones, dropping some. The sample shows 25,000 to 30,000 clones, more than 60% of them seen only once.

The source was CD4+ T cells from blood, collected before the fourth cycle of nivolumab. The chain uses TRBV5-1 and TRBJ2-7; D unclear. The sequence was collected from a human donor with classical Hodgkin lymphoma. CDR3 DNA: TGCGCCAGCAGACAAGGACCTGCTCGCGAGCAGTACTTC. Amino acid sequence: CASRQGPAREQYF.